The clone carrying this TCR beta chain was detected only a few times. These data originate in a study of shared clonotypes between healthy human individuals. V was clipped by 5 bases and J by 7 bases; unmatched bases: 13. Germline V lookup: CDR1 MNHEY, CDR2 SMNVEV (reference sequence). This CDR3 is 16 amino acids long. An assay was performed, and its level was deep. Per the original data handling: ImmunoSEQ output held junction-only sequences without quality scores, so filtering differed. Clones were sequenced by immunoSEQ multiplex PCR, and TCRdb holds only the in-frame ones, with some missing. V and J calls and clone size are those listed in that table; D and trimming were worked out from the DNA. The sample includes about 690,000 clones, less than 95% of them seen just once. There were only Caucasian adults among the donors, and all lived in Nashville, Tennessee.

The chain carries TRBV27 and TRBJ1-5, with 8 bases fitting TRBD1. The sequence came from a man aged 18 to 29 in good health. Some clones in this sample may be carry-over from other donors' samples. The material sequenced was memory CD8+ T cells from PBMCs. Subset here: CD45RO+ cells pooled with CCR7-negative TemRA cells. CDR3 DNA: TGTGCCAGCAGTCCTTCGACAGGGGAATCAATGCAGCCCCAGCATTTT. Residues: CASSPSTGESMQPQHF.